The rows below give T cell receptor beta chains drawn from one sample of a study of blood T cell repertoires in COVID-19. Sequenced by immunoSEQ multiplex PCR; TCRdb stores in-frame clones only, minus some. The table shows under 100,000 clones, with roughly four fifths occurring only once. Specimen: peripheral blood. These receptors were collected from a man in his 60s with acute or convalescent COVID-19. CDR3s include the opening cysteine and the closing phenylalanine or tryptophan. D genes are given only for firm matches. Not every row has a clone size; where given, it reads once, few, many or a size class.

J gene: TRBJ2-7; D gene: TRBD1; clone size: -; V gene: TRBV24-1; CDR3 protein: CATGAGGSFYEQYF; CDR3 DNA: TGTGCCACCGGCGCAGGGGGCTCTTTTTACGAGCAGTACTTC
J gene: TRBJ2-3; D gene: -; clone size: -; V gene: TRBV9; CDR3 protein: CASSVAGTPSTDTQYF; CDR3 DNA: TGTGCCAGCAGCGTTGCCGGGACTCCGAGCACAGATACGCAGTATTTT
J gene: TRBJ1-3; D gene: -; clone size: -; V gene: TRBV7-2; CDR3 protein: CASSPQGHSGNTIYF; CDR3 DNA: TGTGCCAGCAGCCCGCAGGGGCACTCTGGAAACACCATATATTTT
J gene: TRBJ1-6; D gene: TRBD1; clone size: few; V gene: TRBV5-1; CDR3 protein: CASSLGGQASRNSPLHF; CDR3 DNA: TGCGCCAGCAGCTTGGGGGGACAGGCGAGCAGGAATTCACCCCTCCACTTT
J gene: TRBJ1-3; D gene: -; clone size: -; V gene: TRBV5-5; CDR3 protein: CASSPDRSPGNTIYF; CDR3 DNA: TGTGCCAGCAGTCCCGACAGGTCCCCTGGAAACACCATATATTTT
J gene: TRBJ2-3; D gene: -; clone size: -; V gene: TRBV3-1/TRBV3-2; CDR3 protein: CASSQDPQRADTQYF; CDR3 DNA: TGTGCCAGCAGCCAAGATCCTCAGAGGGCAGATACGCAGTATTTT
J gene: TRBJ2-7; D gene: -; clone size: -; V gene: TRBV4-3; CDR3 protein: CASSLAAGAEQYF; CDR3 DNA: TGCGCCAGCAGCCTGGCCGCAGGGGCCGAGCAGTACTTC
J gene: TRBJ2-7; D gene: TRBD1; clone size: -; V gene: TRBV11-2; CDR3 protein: CASSEGQGARWEQYF; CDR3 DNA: TGTGCCAGCAGCGAGGGACAGGGGGCAAGATGGGAGCAGTACTTC
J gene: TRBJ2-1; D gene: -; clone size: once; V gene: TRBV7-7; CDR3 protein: CASSLEGWTSYNEQFF; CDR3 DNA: TGTGCTAGCAGCTTAGAGGGGTGGACCTCCTACAATGAGCAGTTCTTC
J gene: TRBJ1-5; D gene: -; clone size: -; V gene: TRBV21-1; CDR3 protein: CASSKGRTENQPQHF; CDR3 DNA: TGTGCCAGCAGCAAAGGGAGGACAGAGAATCAGCCCCAGCATTTT
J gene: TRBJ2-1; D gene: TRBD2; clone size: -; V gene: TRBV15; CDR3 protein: CATSRDLLAGGQSRNNEQFF; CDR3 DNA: TGTGCCACCAGCAGAGATCTTCTAGCGGGGGGGCAATCAAGGAACAATGAGCAGTTCTTC
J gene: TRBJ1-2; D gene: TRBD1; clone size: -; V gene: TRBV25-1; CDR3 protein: CASSEFPGGDYGYTF; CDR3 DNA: TGTGCCAGCAGTGAATTCCCAGGGGGCGACTATGGCTACACCTTC
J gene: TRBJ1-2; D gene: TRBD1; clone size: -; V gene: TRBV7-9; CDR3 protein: CASSSGQGNGYTF; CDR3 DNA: TGTGCCAGCAGCTCGGGACAGGGGAATGGCTACACCTTC
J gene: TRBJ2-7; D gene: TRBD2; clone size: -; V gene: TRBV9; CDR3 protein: CASSGLAGGLYEQYF; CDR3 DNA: TGTGCCAGCAGCGGGCTAGCGGGAGGCCTCTACGAGCAGTACTTC
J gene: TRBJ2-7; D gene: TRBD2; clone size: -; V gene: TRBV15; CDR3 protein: CATSNWTSGRYEQYF; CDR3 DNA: TGTGCCACCAGCAACTGGACTAGCGGCCGCTACGAGCAGTACTTC
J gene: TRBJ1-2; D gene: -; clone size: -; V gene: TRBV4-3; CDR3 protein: CASSQESWDTYGYTF; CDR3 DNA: TGCGCCAGCAGCCAAGAATCCTGGGACACCTATGGCTACACCTTC
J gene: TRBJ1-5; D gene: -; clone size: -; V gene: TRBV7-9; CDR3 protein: CASSLNYQPQHF; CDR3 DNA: TGTGCCAGCAGCTTAAACTATCAGCCCCAGCATTTT
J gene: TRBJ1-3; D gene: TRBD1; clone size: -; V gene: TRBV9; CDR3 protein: CASSAGTAGNTIYF; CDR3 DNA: TGTGCCAGCAGCGCCGGGACAGCTGGAAACACCATATATTTT
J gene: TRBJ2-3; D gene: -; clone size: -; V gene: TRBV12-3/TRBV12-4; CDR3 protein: CASSLRGDTQYF; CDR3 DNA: TGTGCCAGCAGTTTAAGGGGTGATACGCAGTATTTT
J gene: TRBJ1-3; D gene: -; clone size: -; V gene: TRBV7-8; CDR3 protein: CASSPRLHSGNTIYF; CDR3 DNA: TGTGCCAGCAGCCCACGACTGCACTCTGGAAACACCATATATTTT
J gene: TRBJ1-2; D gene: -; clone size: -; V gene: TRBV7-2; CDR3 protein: CASTNRDTVNYGYTF; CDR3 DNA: TGTGCCAGCACAAACCGGGACACGGTCAACTATGGCTACACCTTC
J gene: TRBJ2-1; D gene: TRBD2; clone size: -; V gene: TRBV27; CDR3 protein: CASSLLAGGPTEQFF; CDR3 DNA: TGTGCCAGCAGTTTACTAGCGGGAGGGCCTACTGAGCAGTTCTTC
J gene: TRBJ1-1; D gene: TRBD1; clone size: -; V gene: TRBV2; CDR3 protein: CASSNGQGMNTEAFF; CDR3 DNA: TGTGCCAGCAGTAACGGACAGGGTATGAACACTGAAGCTTTCTTT
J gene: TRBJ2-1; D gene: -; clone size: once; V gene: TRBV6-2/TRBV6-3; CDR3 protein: CASSYYGDEQFF; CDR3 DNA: TGTGCCAGCAGTTACTACGGGGATGAGCAGTTCTTC
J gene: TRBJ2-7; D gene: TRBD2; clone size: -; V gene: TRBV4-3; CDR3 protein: CASSQEPLAVYEQYF; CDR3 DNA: TGCGCCAGCAGCCAAGAGCCCCTAGCGGTTTACGAGCAGTACTTC
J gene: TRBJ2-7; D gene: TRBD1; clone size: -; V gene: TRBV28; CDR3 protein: CASSPWTGSSYEQYF; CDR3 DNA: TGTGCCAGCAGTCCCTGGACAGGGAGCTCCTACGAGCAGTACTTC
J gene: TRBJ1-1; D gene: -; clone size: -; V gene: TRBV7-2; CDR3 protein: CASSLLGTSNTEAFF; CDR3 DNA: TGTGCCAGCAGCTTACTAGGGACATCGAACACTGAAGCTTTCTTT
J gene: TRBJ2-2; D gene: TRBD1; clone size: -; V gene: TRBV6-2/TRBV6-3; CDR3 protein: CASSYRRQGIGELFF; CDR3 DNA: TGTGCCAGCAGTTACAGGCGACAGGGGATCGGGGAGCTGTTTTTT
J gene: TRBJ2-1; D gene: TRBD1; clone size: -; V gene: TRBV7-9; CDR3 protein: CASSSGQGAWGEQFF; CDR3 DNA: TGTGCCAGCAGCTCCGGACAGGGGGCCTGGGGTGAGCAGTTCTTC
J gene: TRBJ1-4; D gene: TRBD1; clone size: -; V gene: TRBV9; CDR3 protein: CASSVNPGQTGEKLFF; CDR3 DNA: TGTGCCAGCAGCGTGAACCCGGGACAGACGGGTGAAAAACTGTTTTTT
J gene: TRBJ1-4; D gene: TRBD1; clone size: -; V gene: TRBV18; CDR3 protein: CASSPTTGGDEKLFF; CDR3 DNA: TGTGCCAGCTCACCAACGACAGGGGGCGATGAAAAACTGTTTTTT
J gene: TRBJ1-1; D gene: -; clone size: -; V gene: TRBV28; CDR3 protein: CASSLYAGMNTEAFF; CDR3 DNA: TGTGCCAGCAGTTTGTATGCAGGGATGAACACTGAAGCTTTCTTT
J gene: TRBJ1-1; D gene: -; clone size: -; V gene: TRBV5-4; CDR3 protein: CASNPGGGNTEAFF; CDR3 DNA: TGTGCCAGCAACCCGGGGGGCGGGAACACTGAAGCTTTCTTT
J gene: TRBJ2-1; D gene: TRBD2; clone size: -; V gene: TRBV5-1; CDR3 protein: CASSFSGRNEQFF; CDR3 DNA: TGCGCCAGCAGCTTTAGCGGGAGAAATGAGCAGTTCTTC
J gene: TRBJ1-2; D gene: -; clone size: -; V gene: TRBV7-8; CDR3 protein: CASSLGVGGRANYGYTF; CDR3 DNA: TGTGCCAGCAGCTTAGGAGTAGGGGGTCGAGCTAACTATGGCTACACCTTC
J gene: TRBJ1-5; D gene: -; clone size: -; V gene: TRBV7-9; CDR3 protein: CASSFGGASQPQHF; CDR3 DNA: TGTGCCAGCAGCTTTGGGGGGGCGTCTCAGCCCCAGCATTTT
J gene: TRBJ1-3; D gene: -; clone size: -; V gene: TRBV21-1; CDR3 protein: CASSPGRETGNTIYF; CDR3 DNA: TGTGCCAGCAGCCCGGGGCGGGAAACTGGAAACACCATATATTTT
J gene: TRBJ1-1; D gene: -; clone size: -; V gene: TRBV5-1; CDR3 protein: CASSLDVANTEAFF; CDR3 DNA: TGCGCCAGCAGCTTGGATGTGGCGAACACTGAAGCTTTCTTT
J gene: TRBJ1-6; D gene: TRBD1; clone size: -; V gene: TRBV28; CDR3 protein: CASSSEGQGKSPLHF; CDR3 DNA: TGTGCCAGCAGTTCAGAGGGACAGGGTAAATCACCCCTCCACTTT
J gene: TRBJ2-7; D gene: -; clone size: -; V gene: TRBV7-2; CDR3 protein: CASSQSVNIYEQYF; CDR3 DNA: TGTGCCAGCAGCCAAAGCGTGAATATCTACGAGCAGTACTTC
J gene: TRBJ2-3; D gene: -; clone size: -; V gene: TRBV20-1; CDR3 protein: CSARASRTQYF; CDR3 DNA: TGCAGTGCTAGAGCCTCTCGTACGCAGTATTTT
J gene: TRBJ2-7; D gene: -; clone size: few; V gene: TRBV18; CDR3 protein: CASSPFDRQPYEQYF; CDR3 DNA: TGTGCCAGCTCACCATTCGACAGGCAGCCCTACGAGCAGTACTTC
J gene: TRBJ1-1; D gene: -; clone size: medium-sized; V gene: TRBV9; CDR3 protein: CASSVAGGRTEAFF; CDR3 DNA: TGTGCCAGCAGCGTAGCGGGAGGGCGGACTGAAGCTTTCTTT
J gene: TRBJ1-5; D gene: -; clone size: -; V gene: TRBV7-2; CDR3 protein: CASSLDGQPQHF; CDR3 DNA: TGTGCCAGCAGCTTAGATGGCCAGCCCCAGCATTTT
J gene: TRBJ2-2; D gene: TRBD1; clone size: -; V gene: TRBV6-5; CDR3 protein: CASRRDSKGELFF; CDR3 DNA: TGTGCCAGCAGGAGGGACAGTAAAGGGGAGCTGTTTTTT
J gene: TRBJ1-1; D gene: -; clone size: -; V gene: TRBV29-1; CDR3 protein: CSVVRDKGGSGLAFF; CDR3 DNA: TGCAGCGTTGTACGTGACAAGGGTGGATCGGGACTGGCTTTCTTT
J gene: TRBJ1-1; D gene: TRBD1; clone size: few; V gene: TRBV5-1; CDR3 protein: CASSLQGADTEAFF; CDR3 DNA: TGCGCCAGCAGCCTACAGGGGGCGGACACTGAAGCTTTCTTT
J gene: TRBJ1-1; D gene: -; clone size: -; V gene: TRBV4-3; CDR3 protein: CASTFGGGPNTEAFF; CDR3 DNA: TGCGCCAGCACTTTTGGGGGGGGCCCGAACACTGAAGCTTTCTTT
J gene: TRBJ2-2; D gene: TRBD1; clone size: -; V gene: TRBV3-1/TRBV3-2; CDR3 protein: CASSLQGATGELFF; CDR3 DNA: TGTGCCAGCAGCCTACAGGGGGCAACCGGGGAGCTGTTTTTT
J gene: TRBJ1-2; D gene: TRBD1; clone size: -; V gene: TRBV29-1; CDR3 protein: CSVAGTGVGYGYTF; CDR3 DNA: TGCAGCGTTGCCGGGACAGGGGTGGGCTATGGCTACACCTTC
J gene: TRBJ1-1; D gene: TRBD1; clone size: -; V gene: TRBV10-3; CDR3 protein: CAISENRGQGMNTEAFF; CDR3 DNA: TGTGCCATCAGTGAGAACCGGGGACAGGGGATGAACACTGAAGCTTTCTTT
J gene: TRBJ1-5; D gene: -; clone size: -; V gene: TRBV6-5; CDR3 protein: CASRYGTNQPQHF; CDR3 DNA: TGTGCCAGCAGATACGGGACAAATCAGCCCCAGCATTTT
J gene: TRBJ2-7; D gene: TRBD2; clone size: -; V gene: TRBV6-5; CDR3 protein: CASSYSLAGSYEQYF; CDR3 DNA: TGTGCCAGCAGTTACTCGCTAGCGGGGAGCTACGAGCAGTACTTC
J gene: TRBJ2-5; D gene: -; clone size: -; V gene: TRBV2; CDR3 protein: CASNKEGEETQYF; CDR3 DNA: TGTGCCAGCAACAAGGAAGGGGAAGAGACCCAGTACTTC
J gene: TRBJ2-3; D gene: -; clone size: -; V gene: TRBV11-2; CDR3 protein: CASSPSPGDTQYF; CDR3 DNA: TGTGCCAGCAGCCCGAGCCCGGGAGATACGCAGTATTTT
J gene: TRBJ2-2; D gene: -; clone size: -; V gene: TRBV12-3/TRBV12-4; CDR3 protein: CASSYSNTGELFF; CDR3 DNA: TGTGCCAGCAGTTACTCGAACACCGGGGAGCTGTTTTTT
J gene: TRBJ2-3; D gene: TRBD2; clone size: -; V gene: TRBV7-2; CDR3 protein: CASTRGGGSTDTQYF; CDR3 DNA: TGTGCCAGCACCCGCGGGGGGGGAAGCACAGATACGCAGTATTTT
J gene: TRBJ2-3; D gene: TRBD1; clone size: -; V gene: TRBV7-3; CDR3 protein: CASSTRTGGTDTQYF; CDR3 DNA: TGTGCCAGCAGCACCAGGACAGGGGGCACAGATACGCAGTATTTT
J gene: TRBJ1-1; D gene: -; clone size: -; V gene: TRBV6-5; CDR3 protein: CASSIQGMNTEAFF; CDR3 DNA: TGTGCCAGCAGTATCCAGGGGATGAACACTGAAGCTTTCTTT